Described below is a single T cell receptor beta chain sequence and its context. The CDR3 covers 16 residues. The germline V and J ends were trimmed by 1 base and 9 bases, with 19 bases remaining between them. Germline V gives CDR1 PRHDT, CDR2 FYEKMQ (reference sequence). The data originate from a study of identical twins. In TCRdb, the 5' RACE reads were re-called with MiXCR into one record per CDR3 protein. The table has approximately 250,000 distinct CDR3 sequences, 6.5% seen once; the top ten hold approximately 14%. These sequences were also reported in another study, on T cells expressing NK-cell markers.

The clonotype comes from a woman under 30 in good health. The sequencing sample was made of CD8+ T cells sorted from blood. The J gene is TRBJ2-1, the V gene TRBV13; D might be TRBD2 (6 bases). The CDR3 bases are TGTGCCAGCAGCTTAGAAGGGCCGGGACTCGGCATTGAGCAGTTCTTC. Amino acids: CASSLEGPGLGIEQFF.